This T cell receptor beta chain was identified during a study of blood T cells in healthy people across ages. This CDR3 has 14 residues. The junction had 11 bases not matched to a gene; V was cut back by 3 bases and J by 9 bases. CDR1 is SQVTM and CDR2 is ANQGSEA in the germline V gene. The authors ran a second PCR of about 7 to 11 cycles using a sample-barcoded 5' primer and a J-beta primer mix. TCRdb fed the 5' RACE reads into MiXCR, producing one record per CDR3 protein. This table holds approximately 800,000 distinct CDR3 sequences, 55% to 65% found once. This sequence originates from a man younger than 45 in good health. The sample consisted of blood. The V call is TRBV29-1, the J call TRBJ2-1, with 7 bases fitting TRBD1. This chain's CDR3 is CSVDRDRASGEQFF. CDR3 DNA: TGCAGCGTTGACCGGGACAGAGCGAGCGGTGAGCAGTTCTTC.